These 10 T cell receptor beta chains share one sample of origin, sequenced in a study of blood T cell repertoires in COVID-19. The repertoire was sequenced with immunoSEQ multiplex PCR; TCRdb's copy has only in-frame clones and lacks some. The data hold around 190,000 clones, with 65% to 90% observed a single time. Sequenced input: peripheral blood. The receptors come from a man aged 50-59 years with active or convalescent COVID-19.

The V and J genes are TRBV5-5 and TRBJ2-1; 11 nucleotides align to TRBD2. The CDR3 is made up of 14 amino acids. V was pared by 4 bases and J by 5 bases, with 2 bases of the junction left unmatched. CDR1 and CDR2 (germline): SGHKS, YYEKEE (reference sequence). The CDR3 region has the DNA TGTGCCAGCAGCAAACTAGCGGGAGACAATGAGCAGTTCTTC. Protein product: CASSKLAGDNEQFF.

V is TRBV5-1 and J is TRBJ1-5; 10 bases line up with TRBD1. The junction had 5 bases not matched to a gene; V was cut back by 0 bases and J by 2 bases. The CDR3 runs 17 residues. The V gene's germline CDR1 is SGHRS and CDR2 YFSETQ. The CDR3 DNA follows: TGCGCCAGCAGCTTGGATGGACAGGGGGAGGGCAATCAGCCCCAGCATTTT. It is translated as CASSLDGQGEGNQPQHF.

CDR3 region: CATRDSERPAKETQYF. In DNA form, the CDR3 reads TGTGCCACCCGGGACAGTGAGAGGCCGGCAAAAGAGACCCAGTACTTC. The V gene is TRBV15, the J gene TRBJ2-5, with 7 bases matching TRBD1. The CDR3 is 16 amino acids. The V gene's germline CDR1 is LNHNV and CDR2 YYDKDF (reference sequence). V shed 8 bases, J shed 3 bases, and the junction held 15 bases outside the gene matches.

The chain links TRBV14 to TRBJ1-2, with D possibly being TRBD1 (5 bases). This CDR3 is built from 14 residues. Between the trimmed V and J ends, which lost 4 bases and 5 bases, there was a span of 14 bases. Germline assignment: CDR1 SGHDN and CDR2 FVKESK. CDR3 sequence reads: CASSPQAGGYGYTF. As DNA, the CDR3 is TGTGCCAGCAGCCCCCAGGCGGGGGGTTATGGCTACACCTTC.

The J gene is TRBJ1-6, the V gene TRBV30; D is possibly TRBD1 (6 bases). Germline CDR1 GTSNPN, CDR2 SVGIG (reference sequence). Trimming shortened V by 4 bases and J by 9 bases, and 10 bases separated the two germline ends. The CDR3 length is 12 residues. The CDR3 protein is CAWTGVASPLHF. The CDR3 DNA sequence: TGTGCCTGGACAGGGGTAGCTTCACCCCTCCACTTT. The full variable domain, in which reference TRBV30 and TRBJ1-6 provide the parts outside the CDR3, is SQTIHQWPATLVQPVGSPLSLECTVEGTSNPNLYWYRQAAGRGLQLLFYSVGIGQISSEVPQNLSASRPQDRQFILSSKKLLLSDSGFYLCAWTGVASPLHFGNGTRLTVT.

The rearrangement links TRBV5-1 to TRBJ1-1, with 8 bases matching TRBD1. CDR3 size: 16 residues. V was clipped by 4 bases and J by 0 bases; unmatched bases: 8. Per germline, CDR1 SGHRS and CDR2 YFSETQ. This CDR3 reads CASSTGTGTLNTEAFF. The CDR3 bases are TGCGCCAGCAGCACCGGGACAGGTACTCTGAACACTGAAGCTTTCTTT.

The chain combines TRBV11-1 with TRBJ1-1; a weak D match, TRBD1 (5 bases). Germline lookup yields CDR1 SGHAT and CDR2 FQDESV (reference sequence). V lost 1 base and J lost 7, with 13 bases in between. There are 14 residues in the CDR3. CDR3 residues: CASSLEGSAFEAFF. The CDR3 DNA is TGTGCCAGCAGCTTAGAGGGGTCCGCGTTTGAAGCTTTCTTT.

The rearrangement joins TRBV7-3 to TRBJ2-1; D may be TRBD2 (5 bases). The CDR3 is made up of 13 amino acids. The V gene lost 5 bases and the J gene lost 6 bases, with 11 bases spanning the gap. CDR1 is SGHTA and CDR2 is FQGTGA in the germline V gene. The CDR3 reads CASSRTSINEQFF. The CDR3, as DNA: TGTGCCAGCAGCCGAACTAGTATCAATGAGCAGTTCTTC. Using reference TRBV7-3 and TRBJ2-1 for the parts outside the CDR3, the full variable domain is GAGVSQTPSNKVTEKGKYVELRCDPISGHTALYWYRQSLGQGPEFLIYFQGTGAADDSGLPNDRFFAVRPEGSVSTLKIQRTERGDSAVYLCASSRTSINEQFFGPGTRLTVL.

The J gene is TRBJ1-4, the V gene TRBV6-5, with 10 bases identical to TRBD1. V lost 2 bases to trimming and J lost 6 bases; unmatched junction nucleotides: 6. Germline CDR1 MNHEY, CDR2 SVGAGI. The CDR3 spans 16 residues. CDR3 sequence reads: CASSYAGGTGDEKLFF. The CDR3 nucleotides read TGTGCCAGCAGTTACGCGGGAGGGACAGGGGATGAAAAACTGTTTTTT.

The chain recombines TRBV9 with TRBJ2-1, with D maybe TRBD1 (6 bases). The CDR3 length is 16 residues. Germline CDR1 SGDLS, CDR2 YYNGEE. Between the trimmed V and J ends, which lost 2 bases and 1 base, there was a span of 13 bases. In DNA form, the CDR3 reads TGTGCCAGCAGCGTTACCCGGGACAAATCCTACAATGAGCAGTTCTTC. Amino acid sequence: CASSVTRDKSYNEQFF.